These T cell receptor beta chains were read from a single sample in a study of blood T cell repertoires in COVID-19. The assay was immunoSEQ multiplex PCR, and TCRdb's table has in-frame clones only and misses some. The table has about 52,000 clones, approximately 84% seen once; the top ten hold more than 15%. Material: peripheral blood. These receptor sequences come from a human donor with active COVID-19. The donor label of this sample is uncertain. Each CDR3 is given with its conserved first and last residue. Each record gives: CDR3 length, J gene, V gene, CDR3 protein.

CDR3 length: 16
J gene: TRBJ2-5
V gene: TRBV7-2
CDR3 protein: CASSLASSGGAETQYF

CDR3 length: 14
J gene: TRBJ1-1
V gene: TRBV19
CDR3 protein: CASSIVQGDTEAFF

CDR3 length: 16
J gene: TRBJ2-1
V gene: TRBV18
CDR3 protein: CASSPPRTSGHNEQFF

CDR3 length: 14
J gene: TRBJ1-1
V gene: TRBV21-1
CDR3 protein: CASSDPMTNTEAFF

CDR3 length: 18
J gene: TRBJ2-3
V gene: TRBV24-1
CDR3 protein: CATSDGGTGSAVTDTQYF

CDR3 length: 18
J gene: TRBJ1-6
V gene: TRBV6-4
CDR3 protein: CASSDSQIRTTGNSPLHF

CDR3 length: 16
J gene: TRBJ1-5
V gene: TRBV6-2/TRBV6-3
CDR3 protein: CASSLQGAGDLQPQHF

CDR3 length: 14
J gene: TRBJ2-3
V gene: TRBV4-3
CDR3 protein: CASSQEQGADTQYF

CDR3 length: 14
J gene: TRBJ2-7
V gene: TRBV20-1
CDR3 protein: CSASDRATSYEQYF

CDR3 length: 16
J gene: TRBJ2-2
V gene: TRBV24-1
CDR3 protein: CATRKASGGAAGELFF

CDR3 length: 13
J gene: TRBJ1-2
V gene: TRBV6-5
CDR3 protein: CASRTGTGFGYTF

CDR3 length: 14
J gene: TRBJ1-6
V gene: TRBV5-6
CDR3 protein: CASSFRRSGSPLHF

CDR3 length: 14
J gene: TRBJ2-1
V gene: TRBV7-9
CDR3 protein: CASSLAGGLNEQFF

CDR3 length: 16
J gene: TRBJ2-5
V gene: TRBV6-1
CDR3 protein: CASSDFFGGGWETQYF

CDR3 length: 16
J gene: TRBJ1-6
V gene: TRBV6-5
CDR3 protein: CASSYPRDRVHSPLHF

CDR3 length: 14
J gene: TRBJ1-2
V gene: TRBV6-6
CDR3 protein: CASSPETGRYGYTF

CDR3 length: 12
J gene: TRBJ2-1
V gene: TRBV3-1/TRBV3-2
CDR3 protein: CASSQIGLEQFF